The 15 T cell receptor beta chains below come from one sample, sequenced in a study of cytotoxic CD8 clonotypes in ibrutinib-treated CLL. Here immunoSEQ multiplex PCR was the method, and the copy in TCRdb shows in-frame clones only, minus some. The sample holds 110,000 to 150,000 clones, about 75% seen once. Sequenced material: PBMCs, taken after 24 months of ibrutinib treatment. The receptors shown here come from a human donor with chronic lymphocytic leukemia.

J is TRBJ1-1 and V is TRBV7-6, with D unclear. Germline CDR1 is SGHVS and CDR2 is FNYEAQ. The CDR3 loop spans 12 amino acids. V shed 3 bases and J shed 6 bases, with 8 bases lying between them. CDR3 residues: CASSFTGAEAFF. CDR3 nucleotide sequence: TGTGCCAGCAGCTTTACCGGCGCTGAAGCTTTCTTT.

V and J are TRBV27 and TRBJ2-1; 11 bases map to TRBD2. The junction had 18 bases not matched to a gene; V was cut back by 6 bases and J by 2 bases. The CDR3 is 20 amino acids. Germline assignment: CDR1 MNHEY and CDR2 SMNVEV (reference sequence). The CDR3 DNA reads TGTGCCAGCAGCCACGCTAGCGGGGGGCCGACCCCGGGAGCCTACAATGAGCAGTTCTTC. It encodes CASSHASGGPTPGAYNEQFF.

The V call is TRBV10-2, the J call TRBJ2-3; no definite D call. The V and J ends lost 6 bases and 6 bases respectively, with 7 bases between them. Looked up from germline, CDR1 is WSHSY and CDR2 is SAAADI. The CDR3 sequence is 11 residues long. CDR3 residues: CASSAGDTQYF. The CDR3, as DNA: TGCGCCAGCAGCGCCGGGGATACGCAGTATTTT.

This chain connects TRBV28 to TRBJ2-1, with D possibly being TRBD2 (6 bases). Deletions cut 7 bases from V and 0 bases from J, with 19 bases between. Looked up from germline, CDR1 is MDHEN and CDR2 is SYDVKM. This CDR3 spans 17 amino acids. The CDR3 sequence is CASNTGGGASSYNEQFF. The CDR3 DNA reads as TGTGCCAGCAACACGGGTGGCGGGGCAAGCTCCTACAATGAGCAGTTCTTC.

This clone came up a few times. The chain combines TRBV9 with TRBJ1-2, with D unclear. CDR1 SGDLS and CDR2 YYNGEE come from the germline V gene. Between the trimmed V and J ends, which lost 0 bases and 2 bases, there was a span of 11 bases. The CDR3 covers 15 residues. The chain's CDR3 is CASSVGRGSNYGYTF. CDR3 DNA sequence: TGTGCCAGCAGCGTAGGGCGGGGATCAAACTATGGCTACACCTTC.

The chain couples TRBV18 to TRBJ2-1, with 9 bases identical to TRBD1. This CDR3 is built from 15 residues. Losses at the gene ends were 0 bases for V and 9 bases for J; bases not matched to a gene: 6. Germline CDR1 reads KGHSH; CDR2 reads LQKENI. The CDR3 here is CASSPPGDRAGEQFF. CDR3 nucleotides: TGTGCCAGCTCACCACCCGGGGACAGGGCTGGTGAGCAGTTCTTC. Full variable domain (rest looked up from reference TRBV18 and TRBJ2-1): NAGVMQNPRHLVRRRGQEARLRCSPMKGHSHVYWYRQLPEEGLKFMVYLQKENIIDESGMPKERFSAEFPKEGPSILRIQQVVRGDSAAYFCASSPPGDRAGEQFFGPGTRLTVL.

The CDR3 DNA is TGTGCCAGCAGTCGCACGTCGGTCCCCAACACTGAAGCTTTCTTT. Translation: CASSRTSVPNTEAFF. V gene TRBV27 combines with J gene TRBJ1-1; the D is unclear. The germline V gene has CDR1 MNHEY and CDR2 SMNVEV (reference sequence). V was pared by 5 bases and J by 2 bases, with 15 bases between. CDR3 length: 15 residues.

The chain joins TRBV2 to TRBJ1-1, with TRBD1 identical over 7 bases. The length of the CDR3 is 14 residues. With V trimmed by 1 base and J by 6 bases, 5 bases remained unmatched. Germline values: CDR1 SNHLY, CDR2 FYNNEI. CDR3 sequence: CASSEEGAAAEAFF. CDR3 bases: TGTGCCAGCAGTGAAGAGGGGGCGGCCGCTGAAGCTTTCTTT.

The rearrangement links TRBV18 to TRBJ1-1; possibly TRBD1 for D (6 bases). The CDR3 loop spans 17 amino acids. Germline V gene sequence: CDR1 KGHSH, CDR2 LQKENI. Trimming took off 3 bases at V and 7 bases at J, with 24 bases between the two ends. The CDR3 is CASSPPTGEAGENEAFF. CDR3 in DNA: TGTGCCAGCTCACCTCCCACCGGGGAGGCAGGGGAGAATGAAGCTTTCTTT.

This clone was seen only a few times. CDR3 region: CASSPQGGNTGELFF. The DNA of the CDR3 is TGCGCCAGCAGCCCGCAGGGGGGGAACACCGGGGAGCTGTTTTTT. The V and J genes are TRBV5-1 and TRBJ2-2, with a possible D match to TRBD1 (7 bases). The V gene's germline CDR1 is SGHRS and CDR2 YFSETQ. V lost 4 bases to trimming and J lost 1 base, with 11 bases between them. This CDR3 has 15 residues.

This clone showed up just once. The J gene is TRBJ2-1, the V gene TRBV5-1, with TRBD2 matching 8 bases. CDR3 length equals 15 residues. Germline CDR1 and CDR2: SGHRS and YFSETQ. J gave up 6 bases and V 4 bases, and 9 bases lay outside the gene matches. Here the CDR3 reads CASSPSGLMGNEQFF. The CDR3 DNA follows: TGCGCCAGCAGCCCTAGCGGGTTAATGGGCAATGAGCAGTTCTTC.

This chain connects TRBV9 to TRBJ2-3; D ambiguous. The V and J ends lost 6 bases and 5 bases respectively, with 16 bases between them. The CDR3 extends over 14 amino acids. The germline gives CDR1 SGDLS, CDR2 YYNGEE. CDR3 protein: CASTLVAPGDTQYF. The CDR3 nucleotides are TGTGCCAGCACCCTAGTGGCACCCGGAGATACGCAGTATTTT. The full variable domain, its missing parts supplied by reference TRBV9 and TRBJ2-3, is DSGVTQTPKHLITATGQRVTLRCSPRSGDLSVYWYQQSLDQGLQFLIQYYNGEERAKGNILERFSAQQFPDLHSELNLSSLELGDSALYFCASTLVAPGDTQYFGPGTRLTVL.

This clone showed up just a few times. The chain employs TRBV7-2 and TRBJ1-6, with 9 bases identical to TRBD1. Losses at the gene ends were 6 bases for V and 9 bases for J; bases not matched to a gene: 3. Per the germline V gene, CDR1 is SGHTA and CDR2 is FQGNSA. The CDR3 consists of 13 residues. The CDR3 spells CASRGQGSSPLHF. The CDR3 DNA reads as TGTGCCAGCAGAGGACAGGGGAGTTCACCCCTCCACTTT.

J is TRBJ2-4 and V is TRBV11-1; possible D gene TRBD2, 5 bases. Germline loops: CDR1 SGHAT, CDR2 FQDESV (reference sequence). V was shortened by 3 bases and J by 0 bases, with 12 bases between the two germline ends. This CDR3 comprises 16 residues. CDR3 protein: CASSLGSGLAKNIQYF. DNA of the CDR3: TGTGCCAGCAGCTTGGGGAGCGGACTAGCCAAAAACATTCAGTACTTC.

The chain uses TRBV5-6 and TRBJ1-6; D not certain. The germline V and J ends were trimmed by 0 bases and 5 bases, with 6 bases remaining between them. From germline, CDR1 is SGHDT and CDR2 YYEEEE. The CDR3 covers 14 residues. CDR3 DNA sequence: TGTGCCAGCAGCTTGGTGGGGAATAATTCACCCCTCCACTTT. Protein product: CASSLVGNNSPLHF.